Following are 10 T cell receptor beta chains from one sample sequenced in a study of shared clonotypes between healthy human individuals. Assay used: immunoSEQ multiplex PCR; TCRdb lists only in-frame clones, some missing. The sample holds 2 million to 2.5 million clones, almost 96% seen once. The specimen sequenced was naive CD4+ T cells sorted from blood. Subset in this sample: CD45RA+ positively selected. The receptor source for this set is a man aged 18 to 30 in good health.

The chain joins TRBV5-1 to TRBJ2-5; 8 bases are shared with TRBD2. Germline V lookup: CDR1 SGHRS, CDR2 YFSETQ. Losses at the gene ends were 0 bases for V and 5 bases for J; bases not matched to a gene: 6. This CDR3 is 15 amino acids long. The CDR3 DNA sequence: TGCGCCAGCAGCTTGGGAGCGGGGGTCCCGGAGACCCAGTACTTC. The encoded protein is CASSLGAGVPETQYF.

Here the CDR3 reads CASSLHLRVENTEAFF. The CDR3 nucleotides are TGTGCCAGCAGTCTCCATCTCCGAGTGGAGAACACTGAAGCTTTCTTT. The V call is TRBV28, the J call TRBJ1-1; unclear D gene. The CDR3 runs to 16 residues. Germline assignment: CDR1 MDHEN and CDR2 SYDVKM. V lost 5 bases and J 1 base, leaving 17 bases between the germline ends.

This clone was seen only once. This sequence joins TRBV19 and TRBJ2-1; D might be TRBD1 or TRBD2, each matching 5 bases. Germline-derived CDR1 and CDR2 are LNHDA and SQIVND (reference sequence). V shed 7 bases and J shed 5 bases, with 15 bases lying between them. The CDR3 sequence is 14 residues long. CDR3 nucleotides: TGTGCCAGTAACGACCGGGACGATAACAATGAGCAGTTCTTC. Translating gives CASNDRDDNNEQFF.

The chain recombines TRBV11-2 with TRBJ1-5, with unresolved D. Germline V gene data show CDR1 as SGHAT and CDR2 as FQNNGV. The CDR3 consists of 15 residues. The V end was cut by 3 bases, the J end by 3 bases, with 12 bases between. The CDR3 coding sequence is TGTGCCAGCAGCTTCAGTCCAGAGATCAATCAGCCCCAGCATTTT. It yields the protein CASSFSPEINQPQHF.

DNA of the CDR3: TGTGCCAGCAGCCAAGGGTGGGGACTAGCGGGGGGACGGGATACGGAGACCCAGTACTTC. It specifies CASSQGWGLAGGRDTETQYF. V usage is TRBV4-2 and J usage is TRBJ2-5; 15 bases fit TRBD2. Germline V lookup: CDR1 LGHNA, CDR2 YNFKEQ. V lost 1 base to trimming and J lost 5 bases; unmatched junction nucleotides: 14. This CDR3 contains 20 residues.

CDR3: CASSSQGIAAQHF. The DNA of the CDR3 is TGTGCCAGCAGTTCACAGGGAATTGCGGCCCAGCATTTT. The chain uses TRBV5-6 and TRBJ1-5, with D possibly TRBD1 on 6 matching bases. Germline CDR1 SGHDT, CDR2 YYEEEE. The CDR3 is made up of 13 amino acids. Trimming took 5 bases from V and 11 from J, leaving 17 bases between them.

V is TRBV7-6 and J is TRBJ2-1; D not certain. Germline V gene lookup returns CDR1 SGHVS and CDR2 FNYEAQ. The CDR3 length is 12 residues. V was pared by 5 bases and J by 6 bases, with 8 bases between. CDR3 amino acids: CASSPQANEQFF. The CDR3 coding sequence is TGTGCCAGCAGCCCTCAGGCCAATGAGCAGTTCTTC.

This clone was seen more than once but under ten times. This rearrangement joins TRBV4-1 to TRBJ2-5; D may correspond to TRBD1 or TRBD2 (5 bases each). Germline loops: CDR1 MGHRA, CDR2 YSYEKL. Trimming removed 2 bases from V and 1 base from J, with 8 bases in between. CDR3 length: 14 amino acids. CDR3 in amino acids: CASSQPGPQETQYF. CDR3 DNA sequence: TGCGCCAGCAGCCAACCGGGACCCCAAGAGACCCAGTACTTC.

The rearrangement joins TRBV10-3 to TRBJ1-5, with 7 bases identical to TRBD1. Trimming cost V 5 bases and J 3 bases; bases outside gene matches: 4. From germline, CDR1 is ENHRY and CDR2 SYGVKD. The CDR3 runs to 14 residues. The CDR3 spells CAISNTGDNQPQHF. The CDR3 DNA follows: TGTGCCATCAGTAATACAGGGGACAATCAGCCCCAGCATTTT.

V is TRBV7-9 and J is TRBJ2-7; no reliable D call. Germline V CDR1 and CDR2: SEHNR, FQNEAQ (reference sequence). The V end lost 5 bases, the J end lost 0 bases, and 11 bases lay between the germline ends. The CDR3 extends over 14 amino acids. CDR3 sequence reads: CASSAAIFSYEQYF. CDR3 sequence (DNA): TGTGCCAGCAGCGCCGCCATATTCTCCTACGAGCAGTACTTC.